This T cell receptor (beta chain) was recorded in a study of blood T cell repertoires in COVID-19. This table comes from immunoSEQ multiplex PCR, and its TCRdb copy is limited to in-frame clones, with some not included. The table includes roughly 49,000 clones, about nine tenths detected once. With regard to this clone: An end of the junction does not agree with germline; a read error may underlie this.

CDR1 and CDR2 from the germline V gene are SSHAT and FNYEAQ (reference sequence). The CDR3 covers 15 residues. The sequencing sample was made of peripheral blood. V usage is TRBV7-7 and J usage is TRBJ2-1, with TRBD2 matching 16 bases. The TCR comes from a man aged 45 to 65 with active COVID-19. The CDR3 loop reads CASSPGTSGGVEQFF. The CDR3 DNA reads as TGTGCTAGCAGCCCCGGGACTAGCGGGGGGGTAGAGCAGTTCTTC.